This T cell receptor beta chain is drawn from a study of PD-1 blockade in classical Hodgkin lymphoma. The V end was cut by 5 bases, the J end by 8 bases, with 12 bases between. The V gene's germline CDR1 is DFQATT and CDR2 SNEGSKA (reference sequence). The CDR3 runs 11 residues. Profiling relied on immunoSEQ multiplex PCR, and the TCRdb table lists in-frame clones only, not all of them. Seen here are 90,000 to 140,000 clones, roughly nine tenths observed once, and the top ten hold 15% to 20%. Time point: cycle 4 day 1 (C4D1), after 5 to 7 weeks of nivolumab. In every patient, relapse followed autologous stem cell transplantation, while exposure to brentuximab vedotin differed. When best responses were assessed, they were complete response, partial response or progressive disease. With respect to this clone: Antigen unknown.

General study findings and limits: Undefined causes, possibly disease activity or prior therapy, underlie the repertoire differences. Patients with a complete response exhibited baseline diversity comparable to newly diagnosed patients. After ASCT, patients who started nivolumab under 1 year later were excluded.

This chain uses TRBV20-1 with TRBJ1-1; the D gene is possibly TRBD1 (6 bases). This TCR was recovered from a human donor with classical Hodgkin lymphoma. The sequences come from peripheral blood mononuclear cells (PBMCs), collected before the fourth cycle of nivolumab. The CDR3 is CSAFGQREAFF. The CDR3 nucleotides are TGCAGTGCTTTTGGACAGCGAGAAGCTTTCTTT.